The clone carrying this TCR beta chain was counted a single time. The record originates from a study of blood T cell repertoires in COVID-19. Across the whole study: Sources were T cells, B-cell-depleted T cells, or PBMCs; the material itself was cDNA or gDNA.

This table comes from immunoSEQ multiplex PCR, and its TCRdb copy is limited to in-frame clones, with some not included. This table has 150,000 to 200,000 clones, approximately 90% appearing once. Patients at the Seattle site were enrolled during active infection and followed longitudinally. The CDR3 consists of 14 residues. The V end lost 5 bases, the J end lost 1 base, and 12 bases lay between the germline ends. CDR1 is MNHEY and CDR2 is SVGEGT in the germline V gene. The sample taken for sequencing was peripheral blood. The chain employs TRBV6-2 or TRBV6-3 and TRBJ2-7; a weak D match, TRBD2 (6 bases). The receptor was derived from a young man with COVID-19, enrolled during active disease. CDR3 nucleotide sequence: TGTGCCAGCAGTCGGACTACGATATCCTACGAGCAGTACTTC. This codes for CASSRTTISYEQYF.